This T cell receptor beta chain was recovered during a study of cytomegalovirus exposure and HLA in healthy donors. Primers for the PCR totalled 60 Vbeta and 13 Jbeta. Only in-frame clones appear in the TCRdb table, and some are missing; sequencing was by immunoSEQ multiplex PCR. Of 100,000 to 120,000 clones listed, around 72% were seen once; the top ten hold roughly 1.9%. Germline CDR1 is SGHRS and CDR2 is YFSETQ. The ends lost 4 bases at V and 6 bases at J; junction bases unmatched: 8. The CDR3 runs to 14 residues. To note about this clone: The antigen remains unidentified.

The study's findings and limits: In a later analysis, at a false discovery rate of 0.05, under 20,000 TCR beta sequences matched HLA alleles.

Input material: PBMCs. The genes are TRBV5-1 and TRBJ1-2; 8 bases are shared with TRBD1. This TCR was sampled from a man between 25 and 39 years old in good health and CMV-seronegative. The CDR3 coding sequence is TGCGCCAGCAGCCCGGGACAGGAATTCGATGGCTACACCTTC. It translates to CASSPGQEFDGYTF.